This TCR beta chain was captured by sequencing in a study of vaccination effects on CD4 cells after COVID-19. Once cultured for roughly ten days, the cells underwent separation to obtain CD4+ T cells. BNT162b2 vaccine or mRNA-1273 vaccine was given to participants in two doses. According to the study, vaccine recipients showed no prior SARS-CoV-2 infection and negative nucleocapsid antibodies. A word on this clone: Its antigen is undetermined.

The ends lost 4 bases at V and 2 bases at J; junction bases unmatched: 2. Germline V gives CDR1 SGHRS, CDR2 YFSETQ. The CDR3 runs to 14 residues. Data came from immunoSEQ multiplex PCR; TCRdb stores just in-frame clones and leaves some out. The sample consists of around 47,000 clones, more than 65% of them appearing once. This sequence joins TRBV5-1 and TRBJ2-7, with 11 bases matching TRBD1. Sequencing was performed on CD4+ T cells from PBMCs cultured without peptide, taken after COVID-19 vaccination. The sequence was obtained from a human donor who received a COVID-19 vaccine. The CDR3 sequence is CASSTGQGAYEQYF. The CDR3 DNA sequence: TGCGCCAGCAGCACGGGACAGGGGGCCTACGAGCAGTACTTC. Full variable domain (rest looked up from reference TRBV5-1 and TRBJ2-7): KAGVTQTPRYLIKTRGQQVTLSCSPISGHRSVSWYQQTPGQGLQFLFEYFSETQRNKGNFPGRFSGRQFSNSRSEMNVSTLELGDSALYLCASSTGQGAYEQYFGPGTRLTVT.